The sequence of this T cell receptor (beta chain) was determined in a study of blood T cells in healthy people across ages. Study summary: The template switching approach captured approximately one barcoded beta molecule for every two T cells.

This CDR3 is 15 amino acids long. The V gene end was trimmed by 3 bases and the J gene end by 5 bases; junction bases not matched to a gene: 8. Germline assignment: CDR1 SGHAT and CDR2 FQNNGV. Study-level results: Naive T cell percentage strongly correlated with TCR beta diversity. Observed TCR beta diversity per million T cells went down as age went up. This fall followed a roughly linear course with age.

PCR was performed a second time for about 7 to 12 cycles using a sample-barcoded 5' primer and a J-beta primer mix. A template-switch adaptor containing 12 random nucleotides labeled each cDNA molecule. Each CDR3 protein gets one entry after TCRdb re-called the 5' RACE reads with MiXCR. This repertoire shows about 2 million distinct CDR3 sequences, roughly 49% found once; its top ten account for less than 2.5%. Remarks on this clonotype: No antigen is known for it.

Sequences were obtained from blood. The chain recombines TRBV11-2 with TRBJ2-7, with 9 nucleotides matching TRBD1. The source is a woman in her thirties or forties in good health. CDR3 sequence (DNA): TGTGCCAGCAGCTTTCAGCGGACAGGGGTCGACGAGCAGTACTTC. Its translation is CASSFQRTGVDEQYF.